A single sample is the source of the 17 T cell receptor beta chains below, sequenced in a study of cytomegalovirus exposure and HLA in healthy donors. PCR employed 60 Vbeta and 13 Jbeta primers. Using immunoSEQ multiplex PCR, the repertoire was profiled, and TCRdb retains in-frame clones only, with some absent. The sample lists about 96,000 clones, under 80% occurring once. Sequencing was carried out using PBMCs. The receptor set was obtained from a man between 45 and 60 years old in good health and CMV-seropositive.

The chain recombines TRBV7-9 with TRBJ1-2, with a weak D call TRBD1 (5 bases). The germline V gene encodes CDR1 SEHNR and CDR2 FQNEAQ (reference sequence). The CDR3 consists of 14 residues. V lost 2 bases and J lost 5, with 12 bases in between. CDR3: CASSLLGPVYGYTF. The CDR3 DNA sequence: TGTGCCAGCAGCTTATTGGGGCCTGTGTATGGCTACACCTTC. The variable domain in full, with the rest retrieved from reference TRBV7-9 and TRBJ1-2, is DTGVSQNPRHKITKRGQNVTFRCDPISEHNRLYWYRQTLGQGPEFLTYFQNEAQLEKSRLLSDRFSAERPKGSFSTLEIQRTEQGDSAMYLCASSLLGPVYGYTFGSGTRLTVV.

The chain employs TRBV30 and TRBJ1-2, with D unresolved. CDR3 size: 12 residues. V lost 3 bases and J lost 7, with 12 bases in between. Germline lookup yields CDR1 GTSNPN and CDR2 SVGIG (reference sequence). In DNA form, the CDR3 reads TGTGCCTGGAGGAACCCTGCTAGTGGCTACACCTTC. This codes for CAWRNPASGYTF. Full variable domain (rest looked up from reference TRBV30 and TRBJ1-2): SQTIHQWPATLVQPVGSPLSLECTVEGTSNPNLYWYRQAAGRGLQLLFYSVGIGQISSEVPQNLSASRPQDRQFILSSKKLLLSDSGFYLCAWRNPASGYTFGSGTRLTVV.

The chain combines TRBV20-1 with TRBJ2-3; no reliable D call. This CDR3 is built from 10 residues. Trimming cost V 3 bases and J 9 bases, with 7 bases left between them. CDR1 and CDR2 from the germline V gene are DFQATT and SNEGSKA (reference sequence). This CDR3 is CSASSGTQYF. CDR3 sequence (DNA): TGCAGTGCTAGTTCAGGAACGCAGTATTTT.

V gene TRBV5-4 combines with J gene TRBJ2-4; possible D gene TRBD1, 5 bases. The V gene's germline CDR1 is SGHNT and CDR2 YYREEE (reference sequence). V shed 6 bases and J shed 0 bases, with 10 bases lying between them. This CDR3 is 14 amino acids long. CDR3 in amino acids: CASTVRGAKNIQYF. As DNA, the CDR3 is TGTGCCAGCACCGTAAGGGGAGCCAAAAACATTCAGTACTTC.

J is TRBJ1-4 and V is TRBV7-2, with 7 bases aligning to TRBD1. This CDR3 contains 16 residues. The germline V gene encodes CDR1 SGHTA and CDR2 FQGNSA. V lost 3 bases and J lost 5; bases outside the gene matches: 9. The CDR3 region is CASSLGRTGSNEKLFF. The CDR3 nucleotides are TGTGCCAGCAGCTTGGGGCGGACAGGATCGAATGAAAAACTGTTTTTT.

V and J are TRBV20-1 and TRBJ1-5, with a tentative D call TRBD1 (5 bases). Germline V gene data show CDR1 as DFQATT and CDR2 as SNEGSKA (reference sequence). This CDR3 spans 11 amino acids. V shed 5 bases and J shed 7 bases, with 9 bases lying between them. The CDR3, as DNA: TGCAGTGCTGCGGAGGGGCAGCCCCAGCATTTT. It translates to CSAAEGQPQHF.

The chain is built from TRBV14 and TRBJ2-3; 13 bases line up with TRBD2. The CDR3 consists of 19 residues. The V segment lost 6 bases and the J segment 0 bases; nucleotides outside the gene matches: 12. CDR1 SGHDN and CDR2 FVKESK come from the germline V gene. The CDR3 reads CASSPGLAGKVLSTDTQYF. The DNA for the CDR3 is TGTGCCAGCAGTCCGGGACTAGCGGGGAAAGTTTTGAGCACAGATACGCAGTATTTT.

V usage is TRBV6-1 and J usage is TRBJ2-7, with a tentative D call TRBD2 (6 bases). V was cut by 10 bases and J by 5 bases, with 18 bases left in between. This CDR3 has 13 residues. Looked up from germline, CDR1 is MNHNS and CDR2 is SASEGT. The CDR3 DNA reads TGTGCCACCGGGAGAGAGGAGAAGGACGAGCAGTACTTC. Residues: CATGREEKDEQYF.

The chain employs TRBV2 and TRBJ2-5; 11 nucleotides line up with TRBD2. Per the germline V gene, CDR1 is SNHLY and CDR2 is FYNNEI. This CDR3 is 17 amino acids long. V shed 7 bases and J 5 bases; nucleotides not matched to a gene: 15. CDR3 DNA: TGTGCCAGCACCCTAGAGACCCTTAGCGGGGGGGGTGAGACCCAGTACTTC. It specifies CASTLETLSGGGETQYF.

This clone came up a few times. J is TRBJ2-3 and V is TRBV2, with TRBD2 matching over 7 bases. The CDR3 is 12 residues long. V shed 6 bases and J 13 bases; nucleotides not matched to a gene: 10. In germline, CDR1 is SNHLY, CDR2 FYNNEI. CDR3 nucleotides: TGTGCCAGCAGCCTAAGCGGGGACCATGAGTATTTT. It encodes CASSLSGDHEYF.

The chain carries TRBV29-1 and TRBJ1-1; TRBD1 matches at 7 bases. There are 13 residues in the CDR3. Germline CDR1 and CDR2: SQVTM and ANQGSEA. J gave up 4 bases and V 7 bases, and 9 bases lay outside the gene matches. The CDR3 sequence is CSGRQGGGTEAFF. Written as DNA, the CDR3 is TGCAGCGGCCGACAGGGCGGCGGCACTGAAGCTTTCTTT.

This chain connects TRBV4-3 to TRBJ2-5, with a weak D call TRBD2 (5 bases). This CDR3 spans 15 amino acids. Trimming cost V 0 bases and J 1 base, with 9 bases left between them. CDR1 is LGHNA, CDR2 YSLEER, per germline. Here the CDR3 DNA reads TGCGCCAGCAGCCAAGATACTAGTTTCCAAGAGACCCAGTACTTC. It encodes CASSQDTSFQETQYF.

CDR3 coding DNA: TGCAGCGTCGTAGGGGACATGAACACTGAAGCTTTCTTT. Its protein product is CSVVGDMNTEAFF. The chain joins TRBV29-1 to TRBJ1-1, with TRBD1 as a possible D gene (6 bases). Trimming stripped 6 bases from V and 0 bases from J, with 11 bases between. The CDR3 contains 13 residues. Germline assignment: CDR1 SQVTM and CDR2 ANQGSEA. Based on the CDR3 plus reference TRBV29-1 and TRBJ1-1, the full variable domain is SAVISQKPSRDICQRGTSLTIQCQVDSQVTMMFWYRQQPGQSLTLIATANQGSEATYESGFVIDKFPISRPNLTFSTLTVSNMSPEDSSIYLCSVVGDMNTEAFFGQGTRLTVV.

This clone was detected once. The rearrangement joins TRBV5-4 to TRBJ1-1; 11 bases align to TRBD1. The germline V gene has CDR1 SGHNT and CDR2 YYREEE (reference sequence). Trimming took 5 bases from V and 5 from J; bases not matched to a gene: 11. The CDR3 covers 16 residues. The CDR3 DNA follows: TGTGCCAGCAGGCGGGCGGACAGGGGGCTTGGAACTGAAGCTTTCTTT. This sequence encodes CASRRADRGLGTEAFF.

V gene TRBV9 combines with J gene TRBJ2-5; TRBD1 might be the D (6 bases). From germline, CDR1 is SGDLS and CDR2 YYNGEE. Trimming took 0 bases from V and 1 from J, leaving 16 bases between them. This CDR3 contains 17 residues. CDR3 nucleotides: TGTGCCAGCAGCGTAGCTCCGGGGATAGGGGGCCAAGAGACCCAGTACTTC. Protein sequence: CASSVAPGIGGQETQYF.

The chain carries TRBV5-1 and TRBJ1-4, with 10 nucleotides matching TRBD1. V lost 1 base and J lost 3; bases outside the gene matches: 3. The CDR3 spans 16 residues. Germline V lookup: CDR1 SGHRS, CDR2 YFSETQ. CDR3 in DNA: TGCGCCAGCAGCTTGCGGACAGGGGGTTCTAATGAAAAACTGTTTTTT. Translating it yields CASSLRTGGSNEKLFF.

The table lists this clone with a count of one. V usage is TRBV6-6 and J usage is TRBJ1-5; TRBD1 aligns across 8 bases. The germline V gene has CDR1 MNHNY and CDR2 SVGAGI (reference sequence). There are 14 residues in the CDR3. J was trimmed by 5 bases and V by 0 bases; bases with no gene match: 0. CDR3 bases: TGTGCCAGCAGTTACTCGACAGGGGATCAGCCCCAGCATTTT. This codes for CASSYSTGDQPQHF.